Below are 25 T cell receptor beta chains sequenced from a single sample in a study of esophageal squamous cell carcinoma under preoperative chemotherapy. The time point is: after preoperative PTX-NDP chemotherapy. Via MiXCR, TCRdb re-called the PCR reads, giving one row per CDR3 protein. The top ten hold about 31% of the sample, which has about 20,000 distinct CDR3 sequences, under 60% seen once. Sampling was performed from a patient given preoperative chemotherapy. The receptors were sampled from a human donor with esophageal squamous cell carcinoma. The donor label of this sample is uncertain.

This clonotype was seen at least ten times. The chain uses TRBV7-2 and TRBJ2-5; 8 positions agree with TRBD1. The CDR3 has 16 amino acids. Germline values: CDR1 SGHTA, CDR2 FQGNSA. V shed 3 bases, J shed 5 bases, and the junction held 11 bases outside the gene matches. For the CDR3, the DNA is TGTGCCAGCAGCTTTAAAGCGACAGGGGCGGTGGAGACCCAGTACTTC. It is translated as CASSFKATGAVETQYF.

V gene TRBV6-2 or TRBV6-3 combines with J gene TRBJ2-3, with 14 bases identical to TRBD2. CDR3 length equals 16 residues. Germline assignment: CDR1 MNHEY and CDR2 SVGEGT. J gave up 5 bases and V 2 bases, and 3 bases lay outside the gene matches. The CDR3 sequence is CASSYGLAGGGDTQYF. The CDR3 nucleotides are TGTGCCAGCAGTTACGGACTAGCGGGAGGAGGAGATACGCAGTATTTT.

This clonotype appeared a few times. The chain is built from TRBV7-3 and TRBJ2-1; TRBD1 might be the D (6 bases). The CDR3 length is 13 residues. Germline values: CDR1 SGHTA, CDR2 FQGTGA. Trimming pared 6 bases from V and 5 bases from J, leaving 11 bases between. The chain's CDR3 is CASRRDTHNEQFF. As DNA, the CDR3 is TGTGCCAGCAGGAGGGACACACACAATGAGCAGTTCTTC.

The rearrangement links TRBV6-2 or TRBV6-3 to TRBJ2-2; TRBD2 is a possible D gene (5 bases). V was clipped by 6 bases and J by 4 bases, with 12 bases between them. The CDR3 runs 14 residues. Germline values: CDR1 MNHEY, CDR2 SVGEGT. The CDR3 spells CASSQASSTGELFF. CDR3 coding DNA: TGTGCCAGCAGCCAGGCTAGCAGCACCGGGGAGCTGTTTTTT.

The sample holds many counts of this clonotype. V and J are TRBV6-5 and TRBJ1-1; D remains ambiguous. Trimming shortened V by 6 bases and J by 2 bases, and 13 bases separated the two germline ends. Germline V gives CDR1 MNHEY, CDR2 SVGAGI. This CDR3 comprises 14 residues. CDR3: CASSLSRVNTEAFF. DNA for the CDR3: TGTGCCAGCAGCCTCTCGAGGGTAAACACTGAAGCTTTCTTT.

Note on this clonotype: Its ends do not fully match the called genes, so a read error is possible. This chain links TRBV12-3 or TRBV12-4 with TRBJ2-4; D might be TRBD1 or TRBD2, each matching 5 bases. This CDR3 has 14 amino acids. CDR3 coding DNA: TGTGGCAGCACGGGGCGTCGACCCGAAGATATTCAGTACTTC. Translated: CGSTGRRPEDIQYF.

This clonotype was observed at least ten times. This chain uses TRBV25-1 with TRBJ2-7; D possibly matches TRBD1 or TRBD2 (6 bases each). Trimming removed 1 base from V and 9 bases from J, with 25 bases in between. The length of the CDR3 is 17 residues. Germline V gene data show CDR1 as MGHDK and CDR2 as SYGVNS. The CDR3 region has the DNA TGTGCCAGCAGTGAATCGGGGAGGAGGGTGGGGGCTCCTCGGCAGTACTTC. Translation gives CASSESGRRVGAPRQYF.

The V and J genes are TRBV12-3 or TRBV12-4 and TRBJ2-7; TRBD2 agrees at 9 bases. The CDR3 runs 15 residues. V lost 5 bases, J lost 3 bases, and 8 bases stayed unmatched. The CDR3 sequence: CASSPRETSGYEQYF. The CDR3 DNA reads TGTGCCAGCAGTCCTCGGGAGACTAGCGGCTACGAGCAGTACTTC.

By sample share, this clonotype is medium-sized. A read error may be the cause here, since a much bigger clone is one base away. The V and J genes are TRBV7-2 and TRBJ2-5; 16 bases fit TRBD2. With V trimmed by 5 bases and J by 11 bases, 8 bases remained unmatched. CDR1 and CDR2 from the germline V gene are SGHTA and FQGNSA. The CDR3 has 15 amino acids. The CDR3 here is CASSPPGLAGGGQYF. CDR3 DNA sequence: TGTGCCAGCAGCCCACCGGGACTAGCGGGAGGGGGGCAGTACTTC.

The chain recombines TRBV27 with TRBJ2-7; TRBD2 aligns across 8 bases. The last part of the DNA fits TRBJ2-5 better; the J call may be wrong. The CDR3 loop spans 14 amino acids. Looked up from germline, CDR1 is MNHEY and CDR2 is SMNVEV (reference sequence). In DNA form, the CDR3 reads TGTGCCATCCCGGACGGGGGGGGAAGAGAGACCCAGTACTTC. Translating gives CAIPDGGGRETQYF.

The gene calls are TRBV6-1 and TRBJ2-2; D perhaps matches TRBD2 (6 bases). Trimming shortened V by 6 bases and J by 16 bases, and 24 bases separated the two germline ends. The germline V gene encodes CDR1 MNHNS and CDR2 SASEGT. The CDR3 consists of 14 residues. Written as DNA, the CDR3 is TGTGCCAGCAGCCTGGGACTCAACACAGAGAAGCAGTTTTTT. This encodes CASSLGLNTEKQFF.

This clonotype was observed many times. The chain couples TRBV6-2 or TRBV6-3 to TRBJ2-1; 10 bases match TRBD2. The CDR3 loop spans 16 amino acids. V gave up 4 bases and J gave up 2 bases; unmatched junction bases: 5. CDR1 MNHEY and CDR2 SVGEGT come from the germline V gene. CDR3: CASSSGLAATYNEQFF. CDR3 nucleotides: TGTGCCAGCAGTTCTGGACTAGCGGCTACCTACAATGAGCAGTTCTTC.

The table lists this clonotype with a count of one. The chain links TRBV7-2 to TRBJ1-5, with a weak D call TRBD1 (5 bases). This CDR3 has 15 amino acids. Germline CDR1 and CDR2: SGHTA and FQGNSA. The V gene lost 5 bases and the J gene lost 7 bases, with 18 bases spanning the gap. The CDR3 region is CASSPSVSAGQPQHF. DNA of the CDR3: TGTGCCAGCAGCCCATCCGTATCGGCAGGGCAGCCCCAGCATTTT.

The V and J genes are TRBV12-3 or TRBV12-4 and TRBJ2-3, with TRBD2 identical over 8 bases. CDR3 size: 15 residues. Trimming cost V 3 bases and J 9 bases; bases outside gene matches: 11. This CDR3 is CASSFREGAEDTQYF. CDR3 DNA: TGTGCCAGCAGTTTCCGGGAGGGAGCGGAAGACACGCAGTATTTT.

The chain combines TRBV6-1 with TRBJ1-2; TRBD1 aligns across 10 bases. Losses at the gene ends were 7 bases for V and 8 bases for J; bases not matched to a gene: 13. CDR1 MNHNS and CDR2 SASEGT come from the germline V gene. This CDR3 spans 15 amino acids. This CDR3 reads CASNPATGTGEGYTF. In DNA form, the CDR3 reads TGTGCCAGCAACCCAGCGACAGGGACAGGGGAAGGCTACACCTTC.

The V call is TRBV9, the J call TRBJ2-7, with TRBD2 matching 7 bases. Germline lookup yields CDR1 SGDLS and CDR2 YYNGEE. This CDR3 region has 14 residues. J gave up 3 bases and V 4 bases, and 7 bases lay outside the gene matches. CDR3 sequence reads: CASSQSSGDYEQYF. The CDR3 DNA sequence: TGTGCCAGCAGCCAATCTAGCGGAGACTACGAGCAGTACTTC. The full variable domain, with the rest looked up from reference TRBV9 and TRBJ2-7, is DSGVTQTPKHLITATGQRVTLRCSPRSGDLSVYWYQQSLDQGLQFLIQYYNGEERAKGNILERFSAQQFPDLHSELNLSSLELGDSALYFCASSQSSGDYEQYFGPGTRLTVT.

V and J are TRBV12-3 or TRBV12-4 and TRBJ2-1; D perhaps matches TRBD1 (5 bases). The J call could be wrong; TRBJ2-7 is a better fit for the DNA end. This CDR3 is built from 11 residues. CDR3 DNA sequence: TGTGCCAGCAGTTCGACAGTGGAGCAGTACTTC. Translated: CASSSTVEQYF.

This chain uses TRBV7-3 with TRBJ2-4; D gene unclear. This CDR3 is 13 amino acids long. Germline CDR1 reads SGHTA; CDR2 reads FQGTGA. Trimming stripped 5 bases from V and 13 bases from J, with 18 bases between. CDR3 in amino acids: CASSPDNKNTQYF. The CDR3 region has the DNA TGTGCCAGCAGCCCAGACAACAAAAATACGCAGTACTTC.

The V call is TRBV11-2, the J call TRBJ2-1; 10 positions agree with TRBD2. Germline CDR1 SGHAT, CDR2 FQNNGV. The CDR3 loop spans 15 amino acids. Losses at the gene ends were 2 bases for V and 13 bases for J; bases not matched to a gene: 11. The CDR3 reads CASSLRTSGGETQFF. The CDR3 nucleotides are TGTGCCAGCAGCTTACGGACTAGCGGCGGGGAGACCCAGTTCTTC.

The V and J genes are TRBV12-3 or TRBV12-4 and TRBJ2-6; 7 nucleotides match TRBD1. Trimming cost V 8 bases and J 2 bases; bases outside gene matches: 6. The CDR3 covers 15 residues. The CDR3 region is CASDRQGTGANVLTF. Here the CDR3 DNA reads TGTGCCAGCGATAGACAGGGCACTGGGGCCAACGTCCTGACTTTC.

This CDR3 is CASSLGTENYGYTF. CDR3 in DNA: TGTGCCAGCAGCTTGGGGACAGAAAACTATGGCTACACCTTC. The genes are TRBV5-6 and TRBJ1-2; tentative D call: TRBD1 (6 bases). CDR1 is SGHDT, CDR2 YYEEEE, per germline. The CDR3 is 14 amino acids. Between the trimmed V and J ends, which lost 0 bases and 2 bases, there was a span of 8 bases.

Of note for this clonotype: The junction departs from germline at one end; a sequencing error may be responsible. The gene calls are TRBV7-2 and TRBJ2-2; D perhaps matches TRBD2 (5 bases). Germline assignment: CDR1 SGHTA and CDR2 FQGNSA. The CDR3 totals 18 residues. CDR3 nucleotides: TGTGCCAACAGCTTAAAACTTCAGCAGGATGCCTTCACCGGGGAGCAGTTTTTT. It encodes CANSLKLQQDAFTGEQFF.

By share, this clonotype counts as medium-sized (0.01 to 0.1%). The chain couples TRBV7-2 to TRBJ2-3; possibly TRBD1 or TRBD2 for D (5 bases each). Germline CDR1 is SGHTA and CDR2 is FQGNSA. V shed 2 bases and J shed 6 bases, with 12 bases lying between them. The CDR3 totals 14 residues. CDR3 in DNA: TGTGCCAGCAGCTTATGGCTAGCAGGGGATACGCAGTATTTT. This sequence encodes CASSLWLAGDTQYF.

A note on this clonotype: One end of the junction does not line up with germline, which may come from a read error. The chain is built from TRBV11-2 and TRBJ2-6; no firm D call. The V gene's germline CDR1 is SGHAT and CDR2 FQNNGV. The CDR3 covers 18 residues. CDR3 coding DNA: TGTGCCAGCAGCTTAGTGTCTACAGCCGTATCTGGCGCCAACGTCCAGAATTTC. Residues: CASSLVSTAVSGANVQNF.

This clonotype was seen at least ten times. CDR3 protein: CASSLEGAGGYEQYF. CDR3 nucleotides: TGTGCCAGCAGCTTAGAGGGGGCTGGCGGGTACGAGCAGTACTTC. V usage is TRBV7-2 and J usage is TRBJ2-5; 7 bases line up with TRBD1. TRBJ2-7 matches the DNA end more closely, so the J call is doubtful. Germline V lookup: CDR1 SGHTA, CDR2 FQGNSA. This CDR3 contains 15 residues.